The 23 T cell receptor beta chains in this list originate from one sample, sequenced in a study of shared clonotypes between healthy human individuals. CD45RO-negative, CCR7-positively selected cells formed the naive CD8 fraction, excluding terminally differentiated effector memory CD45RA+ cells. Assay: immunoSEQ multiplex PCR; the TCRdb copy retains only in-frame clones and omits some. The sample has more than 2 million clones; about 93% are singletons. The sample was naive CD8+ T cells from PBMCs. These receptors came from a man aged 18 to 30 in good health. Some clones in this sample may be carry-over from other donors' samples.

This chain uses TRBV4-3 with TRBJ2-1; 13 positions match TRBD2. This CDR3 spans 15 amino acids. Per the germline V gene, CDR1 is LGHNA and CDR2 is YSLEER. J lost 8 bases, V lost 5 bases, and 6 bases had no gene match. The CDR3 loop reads CASSTGTSGIDEQFF. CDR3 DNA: TGCGCCAGCAGCACCGGGACTAGCGGGATCGATGAGCAGTTCTTC.

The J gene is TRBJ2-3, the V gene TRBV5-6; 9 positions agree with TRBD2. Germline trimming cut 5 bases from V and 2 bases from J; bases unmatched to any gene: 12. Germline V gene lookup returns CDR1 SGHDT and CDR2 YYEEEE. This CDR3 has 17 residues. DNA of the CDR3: TGTGCCAGCAGTTTATTTTATCGGACTAGCGCCACAGATACGCAGTATTTT. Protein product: CASSLFYRTSATDTQYF.

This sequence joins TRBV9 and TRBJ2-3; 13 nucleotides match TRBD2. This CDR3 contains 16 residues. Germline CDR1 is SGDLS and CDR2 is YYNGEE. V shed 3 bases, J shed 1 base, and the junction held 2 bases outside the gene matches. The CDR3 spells CASSGTSGRGTDTQYF. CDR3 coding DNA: TGTGCCAGCAGCGGCACTAGCGGGAGGGGCACAGATACGCAGTATTTT.

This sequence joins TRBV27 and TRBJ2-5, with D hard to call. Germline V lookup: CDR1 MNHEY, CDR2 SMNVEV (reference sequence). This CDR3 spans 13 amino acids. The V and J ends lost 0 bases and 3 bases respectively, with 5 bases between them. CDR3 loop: CASSLSVKETQYF. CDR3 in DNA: TGTGCCAGCAGTTTATCGGTTAAAGAGACCCAGTACTTC.

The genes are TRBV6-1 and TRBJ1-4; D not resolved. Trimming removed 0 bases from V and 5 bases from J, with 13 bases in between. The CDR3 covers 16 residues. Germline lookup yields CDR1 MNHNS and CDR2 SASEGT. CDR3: CASSEAAWQVNEKLFF. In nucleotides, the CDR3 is TGTGCCAGCAGTGAAGCTGCTTGGCAGGTCAATGAAAAACTGTTTTTT.

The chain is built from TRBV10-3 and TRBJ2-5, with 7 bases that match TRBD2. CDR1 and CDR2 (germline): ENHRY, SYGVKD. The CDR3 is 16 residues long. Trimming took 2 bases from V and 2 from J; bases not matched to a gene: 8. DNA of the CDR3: TGTGCCATCAGTGAGGTTTTAGCGGGCGCACAAGAGACCCAGTACTTC. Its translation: CAISEVLAGAQETQYF.

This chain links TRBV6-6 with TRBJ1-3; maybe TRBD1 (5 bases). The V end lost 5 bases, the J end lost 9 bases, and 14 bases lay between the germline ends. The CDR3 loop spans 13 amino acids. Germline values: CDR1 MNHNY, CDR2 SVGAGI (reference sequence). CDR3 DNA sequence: TGTGCCAGCAGTGGTGGGACGCGATCCACCATATATTTT. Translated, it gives CASSGGTRSTIYF.

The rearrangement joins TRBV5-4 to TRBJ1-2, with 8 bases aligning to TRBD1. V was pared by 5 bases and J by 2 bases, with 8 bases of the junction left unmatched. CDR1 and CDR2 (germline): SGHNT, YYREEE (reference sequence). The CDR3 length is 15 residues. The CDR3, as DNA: TGTGCCAGCAGAACCTCCAGGGACAGGAACTATGGCTACACCTTC. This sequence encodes CASRTSRDRNYGYTF. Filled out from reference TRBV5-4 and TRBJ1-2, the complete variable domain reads ETGVTQSPTHLIKTRGQQVTLRCSSQSGHNTVSWYQQALGQGPQFIFQYYREEENGRGNFPPRFSGLQFPNYSSELNVNALELDDSALYLCASRTSRDRNYGYTFGSGTRLTVV.

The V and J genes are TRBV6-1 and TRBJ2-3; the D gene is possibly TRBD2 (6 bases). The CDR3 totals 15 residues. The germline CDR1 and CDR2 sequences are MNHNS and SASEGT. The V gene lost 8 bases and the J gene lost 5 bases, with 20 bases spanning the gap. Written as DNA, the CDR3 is TGTGCCAGCGACGGGGGTCGGAGGGTCAGAGATACGCAGTATTTT. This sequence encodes CASDGGRRVRDTQYF.

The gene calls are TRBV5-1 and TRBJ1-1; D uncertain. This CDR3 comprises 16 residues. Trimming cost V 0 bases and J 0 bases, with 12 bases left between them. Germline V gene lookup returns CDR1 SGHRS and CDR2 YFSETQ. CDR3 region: CASSLGPLGLNTEAFF. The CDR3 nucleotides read TGCGCCAGCAGCTTGGGCCCCTTAGGGCTGAACACTGAAGCTTTCTTT.

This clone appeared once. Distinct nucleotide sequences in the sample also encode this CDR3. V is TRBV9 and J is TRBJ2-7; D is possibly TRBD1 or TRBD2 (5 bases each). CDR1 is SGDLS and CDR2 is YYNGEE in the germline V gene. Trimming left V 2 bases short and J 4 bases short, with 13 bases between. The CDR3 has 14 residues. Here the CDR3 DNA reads TGTGCCAGCAGCGTCGACGGGACCACATACGAGCAGTACTTC. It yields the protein CASSVDGTTYEQYF.

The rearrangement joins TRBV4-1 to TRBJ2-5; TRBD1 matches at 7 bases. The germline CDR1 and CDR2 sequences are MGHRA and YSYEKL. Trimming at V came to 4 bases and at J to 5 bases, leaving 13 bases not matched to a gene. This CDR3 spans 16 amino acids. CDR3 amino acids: CASSPQNREGGETQYF. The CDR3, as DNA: TGCGCCAGCAGCCCACAGAACAGGGAAGGGGGCGAGACCCAGTACTTC.

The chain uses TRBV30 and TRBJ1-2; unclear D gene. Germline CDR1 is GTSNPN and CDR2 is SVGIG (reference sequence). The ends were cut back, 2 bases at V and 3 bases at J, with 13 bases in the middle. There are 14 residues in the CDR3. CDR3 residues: CAWSLVLGDYGYTF. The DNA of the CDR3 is TGTGCCTGGAGTCTAGTTTTGGGCGACTATGGCTACACCTTC.

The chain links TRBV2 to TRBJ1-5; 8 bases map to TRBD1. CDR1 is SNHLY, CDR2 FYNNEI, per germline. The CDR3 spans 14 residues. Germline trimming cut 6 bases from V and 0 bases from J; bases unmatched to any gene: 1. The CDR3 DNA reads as TGTGCCAGCAGGACAGGGGTTAGCAATCAGCCCCAGCATTTT. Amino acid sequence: CASRTGVSNQPQHF.

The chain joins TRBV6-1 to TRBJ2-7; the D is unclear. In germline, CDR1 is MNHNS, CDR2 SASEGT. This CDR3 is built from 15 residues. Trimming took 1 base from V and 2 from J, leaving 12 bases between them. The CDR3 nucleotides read TGTGCCAGCAGTGAAGTTGGGGATTACGCCTACGAGCAGTACTTC. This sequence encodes CASSEVGDYAYEQYF.

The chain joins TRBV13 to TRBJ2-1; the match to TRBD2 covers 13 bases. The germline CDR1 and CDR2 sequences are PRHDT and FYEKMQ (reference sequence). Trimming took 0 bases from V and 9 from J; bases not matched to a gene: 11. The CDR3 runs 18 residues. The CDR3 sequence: CASSLGASLAGGLSEQFF. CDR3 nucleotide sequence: TGTGCCAGCAGCTTAGGTGCATCACTAGCGGGAGGGCTAAGTGAGCAGTTCTTC. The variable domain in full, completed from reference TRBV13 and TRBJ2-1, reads AAGVIQSPRHLIKEKRETATLKCYPIPRHDTVYWYQQGPGQDPQFLISFYEKMQSDKGSIPDRFSAQQFSDYHSELNMSSLELGDSALYFCASSLGASLAGGLSEQFFGPGTRLTVL.

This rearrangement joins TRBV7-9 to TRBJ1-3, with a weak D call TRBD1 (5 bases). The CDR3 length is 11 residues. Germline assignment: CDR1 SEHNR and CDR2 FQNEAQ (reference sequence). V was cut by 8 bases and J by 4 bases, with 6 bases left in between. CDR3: CASWGGNTIYF. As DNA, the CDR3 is TGTGCCAGCTGGGGGGGAAACACCATATATTTT.

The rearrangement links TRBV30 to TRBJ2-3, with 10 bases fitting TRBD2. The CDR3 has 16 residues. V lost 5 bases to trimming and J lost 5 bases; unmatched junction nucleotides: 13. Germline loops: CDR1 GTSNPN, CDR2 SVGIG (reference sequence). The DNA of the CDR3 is TGTGCCTGGTTAGCGGGAGGTACGGTAGGGAGAGATACGCAGTATTTT. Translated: CAWLAGGTVGRDTQYF.

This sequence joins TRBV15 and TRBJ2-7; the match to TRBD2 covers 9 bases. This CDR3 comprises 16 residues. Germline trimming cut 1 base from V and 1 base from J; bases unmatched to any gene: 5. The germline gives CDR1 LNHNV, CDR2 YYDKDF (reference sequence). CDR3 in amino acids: CATSRVQREESYEQYF. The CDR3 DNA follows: TGTGCCACCAGCAGAGTTCAGCGGGAGGAATCCTACGAGCAGTACTTC.

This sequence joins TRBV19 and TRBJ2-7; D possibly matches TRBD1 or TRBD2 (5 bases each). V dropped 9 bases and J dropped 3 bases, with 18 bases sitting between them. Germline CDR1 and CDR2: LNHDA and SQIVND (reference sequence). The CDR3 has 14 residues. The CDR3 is CASGASSGDYEQYF. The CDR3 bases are TGTGCCAGCGGGGCGAGTAGTGGGGACTACGAGCAGTACTTC.

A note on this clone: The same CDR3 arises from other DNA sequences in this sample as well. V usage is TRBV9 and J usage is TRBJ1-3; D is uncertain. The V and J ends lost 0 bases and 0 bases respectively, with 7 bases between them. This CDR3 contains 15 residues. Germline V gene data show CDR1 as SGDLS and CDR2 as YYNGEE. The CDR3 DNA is TGTGCCAGCAGCGTAGTTGGGAGCTCTGGAAACACCATATATTTT. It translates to CASSVVGSSGNTIYF.

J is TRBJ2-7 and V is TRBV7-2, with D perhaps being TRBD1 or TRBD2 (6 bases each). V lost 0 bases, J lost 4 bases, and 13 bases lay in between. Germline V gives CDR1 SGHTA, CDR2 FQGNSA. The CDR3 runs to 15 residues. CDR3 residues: CASSLALGGPYEQYF. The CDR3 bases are TGTGCCAGCAGCTTAGCGCTAGGGGGGCCTTACGAGCAGTACTTC. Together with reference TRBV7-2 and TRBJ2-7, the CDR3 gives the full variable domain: GAGVSQSPSNKVTEKGKDVELRCDPISGHTALYWYRQSLGQGLEFLIYFQGNSAPDKSGLPSDRFSAERTGGSVSTLTIQRTQQEDSAVYLCASSLALGGPYEQYFGPGTRLTVT.

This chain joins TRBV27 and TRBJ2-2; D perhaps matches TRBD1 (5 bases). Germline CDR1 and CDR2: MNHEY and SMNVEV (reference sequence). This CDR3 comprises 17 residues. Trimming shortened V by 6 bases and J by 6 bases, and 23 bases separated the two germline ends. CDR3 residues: CASRVSVVGEAPGELFF. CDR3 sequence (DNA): TGTGCCAGCAGGGTCTCTGTGGTAGGGGAAGCCCCCGGGGAGCTGTTTTTT.